Reported below is one TCR beta chain. This specimen comes from a study of blood T cell repertoires in COVID-19. Turning to the study itself: The samples span acute and convalescent COVID-19 from the United States, Italy and Spain. Nucleic acid was either cDNA or gDNA, and it came from T cells, B-cell-depleted T cells, or PBMCs.

In the study's own analysis: Estimation of nucleated cell counts was performed using reference gene primer amplification. Only in-frame clones appear in the TCRdb table, and some are missing; sequencing was by immunoSEQ multiplex PCR. That table gives V, J and clone size, and the DNA gave D and trimming. Of 100,000 to 150,000 clones listed, around 63% are singletons. The sample was peripheral blood. This TCR was sampled from a woman aged 70-85 years with acute or convalescent COVID-19.

CDR3 nucleotides: TGTGCCAGCAGTAATCCATTGACAGGGGGCCTAGAGAACACTGAAGCTTTCTTT. This sequence encodes CASSNPLTGGLENTEAFF. V gene TRBV6-2 or TRBV6-3 combines with J gene TRBJ1-1; 10 bases fit TRBD1. Per the germline V gene, CDR1 is MNHEY and CDR2 is SVGEGT. The V gene end was trimmed by 5 bases and the J gene end by 1 base; junction bases not matched to a gene: 13. This CDR3 contains 18 residues.